A single T cell receptor beta chain is shown here with its context. Which antigen it targets is not known. Qualities for individual bases were not recorded, and no much larger clone is one base off. The sample comes from a study of blood T cell repertoires in COVID-19 (dated by TCRdb to 2018 to 2020). Turning to the overall study: Samples covering the acute and convalescent phases of COVID-19 were provided by collaborators in the United States, Italy and Spain. The material from the prospective study consisted of cDNA or gDNA derived from T cells, B-cell-depleted T cells, or PBMCs. The dataset comprised deeply sampled blood TCRbeta repertoires from subjects exposed to, actively infected with, or recovered from COVID-19. A freely available public database, intended as a resource for researchers studying the immune response to SARS-CoV-2, is where the repertoires were released. Samples came from the ongoing ImmuneRACE study (first 160 participants) plus 1,254 subjects from 6 global collaborators. A de-identified subject ID, COVID-19 status, age in years and sex were almost always included in the sample metadata. Where HLA class I and class II types were available, the types were taken from metadata supplied by the sample provider, not from assay-based typing. Here is what the overall study found, with its caveats: The amount of clinical and demographic metadata varied by source and participant and was provided uncurated.

The germline V gene yields MDHEN for CDR1 and SYDVKM for CDR2. The CDR3 runs 16 amino acids, cysteine and phenylalanine included. Just CDR3 DNA is preserved here, 48 bases in frame from base 1. Ends trimmed: V by 5 bases, J by 2 bases; bases unmatched to a gene: 10. TCRbeta CDR3 regions were amplified from genomic DNA by means of the immunoSEQ Assay, a bias-controlled multiplex PCR. From the authors' description of their analysis: The number of nucleated cells in each sample was estimated from the amplification of reference gene primers within the assay. To quantify the absolute abundance of each unique TCRbeta CDR3 rearrangement, sequence reads were collapsed and filtered. For each sample, productive Simpson clonality was calculated as the square root of Simpson's diversity index over productive rearrangements. What TCRdb holds here is the immuneACCESS table cut down to in-frame rearrangements. Part of the clones is not present; checked against another copy, under half of the missing clones reflect an unresolved V gene, and the others are unexplained. The V and J calls and the clone size are those of that table, but D and trimming were determined from the DNA. The sample table holds around 180,000 clones, of which approximately 79% were seen once. The ten largest clonotypes hold 2.5% to 3.5% of the sample.

Whole blood was collected in K2EDTA tubes by collaborating institutions according to the institutions' own protocols. For TCRbeta analysis, collaborator samples were shipped as frozen whole blood, as isolated PBMCs, or as DNA extracted from either sample type. Recombination linked TRBV28 to TRBJ2-7; 9 central bases correspond to TRBD1. Sequencing was performed on peripheral blood. This clonotype was obtained from a woman of 80 years or more with acute or convalescent COVID-19. The encoded CDR3 is CASSVAGTGTTYEQYF. The nucleotide sequence reads as follows: TGTGCCAGCAGTGTCGCCGGGACAGGGACCACCTACGAGCAGTACTTC.